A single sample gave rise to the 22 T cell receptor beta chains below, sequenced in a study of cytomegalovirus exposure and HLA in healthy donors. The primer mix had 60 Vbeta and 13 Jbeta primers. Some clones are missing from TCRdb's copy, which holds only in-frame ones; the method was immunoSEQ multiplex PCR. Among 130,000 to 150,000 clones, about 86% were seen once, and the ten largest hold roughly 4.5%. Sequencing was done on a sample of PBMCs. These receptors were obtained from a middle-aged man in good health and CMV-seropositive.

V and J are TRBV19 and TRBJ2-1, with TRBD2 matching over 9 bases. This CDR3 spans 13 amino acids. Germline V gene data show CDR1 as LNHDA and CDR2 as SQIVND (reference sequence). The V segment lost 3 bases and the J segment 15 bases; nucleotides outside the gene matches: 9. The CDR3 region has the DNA TGTGCCAGTAGTATGACTAGCGGTCCCCGGAGGTTCTTC. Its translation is CASSMTSGPRRFF.

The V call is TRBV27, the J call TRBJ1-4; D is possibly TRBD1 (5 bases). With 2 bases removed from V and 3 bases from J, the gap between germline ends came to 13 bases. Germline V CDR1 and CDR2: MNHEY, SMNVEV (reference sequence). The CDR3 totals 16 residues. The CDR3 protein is CASSLAGRGANEKLFF. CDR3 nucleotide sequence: TGTGCCAGCAGTTTAGCGGGACGAGGGGCTAATGAAAAACTGTTTTTT.

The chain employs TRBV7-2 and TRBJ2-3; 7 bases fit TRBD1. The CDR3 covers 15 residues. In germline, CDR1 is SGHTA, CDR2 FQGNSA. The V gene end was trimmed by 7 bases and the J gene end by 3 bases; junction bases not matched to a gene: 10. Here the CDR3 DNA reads TGTGCCAGCACCTTCCCTTGGACAGGAACAGATACGCAGTATTTT. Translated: CASTFPWTGTDTQYF.

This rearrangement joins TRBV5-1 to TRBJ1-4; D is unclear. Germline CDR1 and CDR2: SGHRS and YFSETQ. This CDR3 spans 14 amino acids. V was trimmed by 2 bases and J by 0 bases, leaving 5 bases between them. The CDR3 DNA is TGCGCCAGCAGCTTAACAGCAACTAATGAAAAACTGTTTTTT. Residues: CASSLTATNEKLFF.

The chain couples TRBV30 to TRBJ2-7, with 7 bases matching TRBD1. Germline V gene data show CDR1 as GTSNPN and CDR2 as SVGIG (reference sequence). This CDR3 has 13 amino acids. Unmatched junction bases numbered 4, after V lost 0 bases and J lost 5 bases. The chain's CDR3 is CAWSVNRGHEQYF. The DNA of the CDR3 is TGTGCCTGGAGTGTGAACAGGGGACACGAGCAGTACTTC.

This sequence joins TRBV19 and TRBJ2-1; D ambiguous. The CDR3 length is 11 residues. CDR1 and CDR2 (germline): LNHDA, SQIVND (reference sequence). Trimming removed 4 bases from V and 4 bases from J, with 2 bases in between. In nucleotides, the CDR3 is TGTGCCAGTAGTACTTACAATGAGCAGTTCTTC. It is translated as CASSTYNEQFF.

In DNA, the CDR3 is TGTGCCAGCAGCTCCCAACTACACGGGAACACTGAAGCTTTCTTT. It encodes CASSSQLHGNTEAFF. V and J are TRBV7-8 and TRBJ1-1, with D hard to call. The germline CDR1 and CDR2 sequences are SGHVS and FQNEAQ. Trimming took 4 bases from V and 1 from J, leaving 13 bases between them. The CDR3 covers 15 residues.

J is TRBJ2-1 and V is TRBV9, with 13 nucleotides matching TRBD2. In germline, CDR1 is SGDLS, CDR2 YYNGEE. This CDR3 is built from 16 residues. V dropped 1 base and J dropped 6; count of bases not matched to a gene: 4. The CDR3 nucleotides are TGTGCCAGCAGCGTATGGACTAGCGGGGGACTCAATGAGCAGTTCTTC. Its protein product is CASSVWTSGGLNEQFF.

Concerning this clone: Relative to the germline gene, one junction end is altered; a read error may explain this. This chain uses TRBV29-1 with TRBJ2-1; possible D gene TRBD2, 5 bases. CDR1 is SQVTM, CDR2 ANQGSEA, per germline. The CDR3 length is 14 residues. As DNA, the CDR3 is TGCAGCGTTGAAGCCTTGCTAGCTAGAAATGAGCGGTTCTTC. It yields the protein CSVEALLARNERFF.

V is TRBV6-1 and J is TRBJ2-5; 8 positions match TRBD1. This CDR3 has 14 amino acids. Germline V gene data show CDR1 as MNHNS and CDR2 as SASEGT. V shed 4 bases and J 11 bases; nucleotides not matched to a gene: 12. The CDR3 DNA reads TGTGCCAGCAGTGCCGGACAGGGCCCTTTGGAGCAGTACTTC. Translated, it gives CASSAGQGPLEQYF.

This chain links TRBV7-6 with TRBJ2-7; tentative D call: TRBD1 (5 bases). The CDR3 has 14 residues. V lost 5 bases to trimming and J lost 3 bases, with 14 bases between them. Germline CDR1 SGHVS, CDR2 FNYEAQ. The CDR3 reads CASSPDTANYEQYF. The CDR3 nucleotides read TGTGCCAGCAGCCCGGACACGGCGAACTACGAGCAGTACTTC.

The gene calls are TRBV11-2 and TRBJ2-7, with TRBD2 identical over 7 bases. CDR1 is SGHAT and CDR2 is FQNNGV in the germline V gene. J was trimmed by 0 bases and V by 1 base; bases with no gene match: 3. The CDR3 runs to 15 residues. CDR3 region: CASSLGSGGSYEQYF. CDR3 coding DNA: TGTGCCAGCAGCTTAGGTTCGGGGGGCTCCTACGAGCAGTACTTC.

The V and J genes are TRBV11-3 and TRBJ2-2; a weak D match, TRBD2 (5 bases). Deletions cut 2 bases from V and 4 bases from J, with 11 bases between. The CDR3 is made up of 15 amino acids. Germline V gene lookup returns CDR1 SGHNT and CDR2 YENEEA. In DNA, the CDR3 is TGTGCCAGCAGCTTAAGACGGGGTAGCACCGGGGAGCTGTTTTTT. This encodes CASSLRRGSTGELFF.

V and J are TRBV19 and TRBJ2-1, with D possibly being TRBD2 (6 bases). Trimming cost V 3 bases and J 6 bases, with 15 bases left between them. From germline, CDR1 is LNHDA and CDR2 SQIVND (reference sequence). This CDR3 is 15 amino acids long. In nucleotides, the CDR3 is TGTGCCAGTAGTATCCTCAAGACTAGTATCAATGAGCAGTTCTTC. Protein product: CASSILKTSINEQFF.

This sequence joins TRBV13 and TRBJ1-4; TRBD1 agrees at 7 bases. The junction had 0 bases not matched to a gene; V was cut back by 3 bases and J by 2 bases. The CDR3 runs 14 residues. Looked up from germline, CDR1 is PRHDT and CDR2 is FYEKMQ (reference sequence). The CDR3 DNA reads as TGTGCCAGCAGCTTGACAGGGACTAATGAAAAACTGTTTTTT. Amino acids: CASSLTGTNEKLFF. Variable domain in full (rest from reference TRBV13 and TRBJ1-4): AAGVIQSPRHLIKEKRETATLKCYPIPRHDTVYWYQQGPGQDPQFLISFYEKMQSDKGSIPDRFSAQQFSDYHSELNMSSLELGDSALYFCASSLTGTNEKLFFGSGTQLSVL.

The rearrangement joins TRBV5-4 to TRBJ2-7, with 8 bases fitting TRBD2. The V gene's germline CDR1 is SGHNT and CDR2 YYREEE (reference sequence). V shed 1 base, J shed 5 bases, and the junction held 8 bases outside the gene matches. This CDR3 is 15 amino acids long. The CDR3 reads CASSLPGTRIDEQYF. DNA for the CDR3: TGTGCCAGCAGCTTGCCTGGGACTAGGATCGACGAGCAGTACTTC.

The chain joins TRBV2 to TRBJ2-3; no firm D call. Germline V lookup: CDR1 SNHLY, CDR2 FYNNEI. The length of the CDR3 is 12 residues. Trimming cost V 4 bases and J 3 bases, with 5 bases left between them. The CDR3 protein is CASSATTDTQYF. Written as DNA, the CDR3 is TGTGCCAGCAGTGCGACAACAGATACGCAGTATTTT.

CDR3 nucleotide sequence: TGTGCCCCCTCGACAGACAATGAGCAGTTCTTC. Translated, it gives CAPSTDNEQFF. The chain has TRBV6-4 and TRBJ2-1; D might be TRBD1 (5 bases). Trimming cost V 11 bases and J 5 bases, with 10 bases left between them. This CDR3 is built from 11 residues. Germline V gene sequence: CDR1 MRHNA, CDR2 SNTAGT.

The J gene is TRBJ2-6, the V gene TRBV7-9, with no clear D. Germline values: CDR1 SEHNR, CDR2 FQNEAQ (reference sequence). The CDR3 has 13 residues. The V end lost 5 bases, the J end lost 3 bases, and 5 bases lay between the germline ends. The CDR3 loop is CASSQNGANVLTF. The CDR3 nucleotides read TGTGCCAGCAGCCAAAATGGGGCCAACGTCCTGACTTTC.

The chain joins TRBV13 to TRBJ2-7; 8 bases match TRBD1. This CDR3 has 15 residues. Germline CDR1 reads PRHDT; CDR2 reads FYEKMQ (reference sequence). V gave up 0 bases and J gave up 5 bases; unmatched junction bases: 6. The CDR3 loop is CASSLGSDRAHEQYF. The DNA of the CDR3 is TGTGCCAGCAGCTTAGGCTCGGACAGGGCCCACGAGCAGTACTTC.

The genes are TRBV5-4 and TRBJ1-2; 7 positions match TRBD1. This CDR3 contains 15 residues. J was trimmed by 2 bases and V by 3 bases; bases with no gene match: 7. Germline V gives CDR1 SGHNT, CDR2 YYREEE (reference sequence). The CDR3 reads CASSSRDRLNYGYTF. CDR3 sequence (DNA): TGTGCCAGCAGCTCTAGGGACAGACTCAACTATGGCTACACCTTC.

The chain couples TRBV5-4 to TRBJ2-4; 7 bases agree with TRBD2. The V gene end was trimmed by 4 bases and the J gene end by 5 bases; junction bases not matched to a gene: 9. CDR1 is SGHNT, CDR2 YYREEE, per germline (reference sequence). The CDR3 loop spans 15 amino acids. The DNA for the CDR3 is TGTGCCAGCAGCCTCACCGGGGGGTGGGAAAACATTCAGTACTTC. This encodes CASSLTGGWENIQYF.